These 2 T cell receptor beta chains originate from one sample sequenced in a study of tumor and adjacent non-tumor tissue in lung cancer. A modified ARM-PCR protocol with three rounds of nested PCR amplified TCRbeta. TCRdb independently ran MiXCR on the multiplex PCR reads; one entry per CDR3 protein. Of fewer than 85,000 distinct CDR3 sequences listed, 80% were seen once; the top ten hold about an eighth. This sample's RNA came from whole unsorted tissue. Sequencing was done on a sample of lung tumor tissue. Every receptor here comes from a woman in her fifties or sixties with non-small cell lung cancer.

On this clonotype itself: This sequence may be a read error, since a much larger clone differs from it by one base. The chain employs TRBV13 and TRBJ2-7, with D perhaps assigned TRBD1 or TRBD2 (8 bases each). V lost 7 bases and J 3 bases, leaving 22 bases between the germline ends. This CDR3 has 16 residues. The germline V gene has CDR1 PRHDT and CDR2 FYEKMQ (reference sequence). The CDR3 sequence: CASNSQGAGGIYEQYF. CDR3 nucleotide sequence: TGTGCCAGCAACTCTCAGGGGGCGGGAGGAATCTACGAGCAGTACTTC.

On this clonotype itself: Germline is not matched at one junction end, which may reflect a read error. The chain couples TRBV11-2 to TRBJ2-1, with D possibly TRBD2 on 5 matching bases. The CDR3 totals 12 residues. Per germline, CDR1 SGHAT and CDR2 FQNNGV. In DNA form, the CDR3 reads TGTGCCAGCAGCTTTACTAGGGATGAGAAGTTCTTC. As protein: CASSFTRDEKFF. Complete variable domain (other parts from reference TRBV11-2 and TRBJ2-1): EAGVAQSPRYKIIEKRQSVAFWCNPISGHATLYWYQQILGQGPKLLIQFQNNGVVDDSQLPKDRFSAERLKGVDSTLKIQPAKLEDSAVYLCASSFTRDEKFFGPGTRLTVL.